The 6 T cell receptor beta chains presented below share a single source sample, sequenced in a study of technical replicates of blood from several donors. Clones were sequenced by immunoSEQ multiplex PCR, and TCRdb holds only the in-frame ones, with some missing. Among 25,000 to 40,000 clones listed, around 94% were seen once. The sequenced material came from PBMCs. Every receptor here comes from a human donor in good health. Some clones in this sample may be carry-over from other donors' samples.

The chain uses TRBV4-2 and TRBJ2-5; TRBD1 matches 7 bases. The V gene end was trimmed by 1 base and the J gene end by 2 bases; junction bases not matched to a gene: 4. This CDR3 has 15 amino acids. The germline gives CDR1 LGHNA, CDR2 YNFKEQ. In DNA, the CDR3 is TGTGCCAGCAGCCAAGGGAGGACAGGACAAGAGACCCAGTACTTC. Its protein is CASSQGRTGQETQYF.

This chain connects TRBV5-6 to TRBJ2-3; 8 bases line up with TRBD2. Germline CDR1 is SGHDT and CDR2 is YYEEEE. The CDR3 has 16 residues. Trimming removed 0 bases from V and 2 bases from J; junction bases left unmatched: 5. In DNA form, the CDR3 reads TGTGCCAGCAGCTTGGGAGCGGGGGCCCCCACAGATACGCAGTATTTT. Its translation is CASSLGAGAPTDTQYF.

This sequence joins TRBV9 and TRBJ2-1; 12 bases match TRBD2. There are 17 residues in the CDR3. Germline V gene sequence: CDR1 SGDLS, CDR2 YYNGEE. Trimming removed 0 bases from V and 9 bases from J; junction bases left unmatched: 10. For the CDR3, the DNA is TGTGCCAGCAGCGTAGTGGCTAGCGGGGGGGCCGAGATTGAGCAGTTCTTC. Amino acid sequence: CASSVVASGGAEIEQFF.

The chain couples TRBV6-6 to TRBJ1-2; tentatively, D is TRBD1 (5 bases). The germline V gene has CDR1 MNHNY and CDR2 SVGAGI (reference sequence). V lost 7 bases, J lost 4 bases, and 7 bases lay in between. The CDR3 is 11 amino acids. CDR3 DNA sequence: TGTGCCAGCACAGGGCTCTATGGCTACACCTTC. It codes for CASTGLYGYTF.

This chain joins TRBV12-5 and TRBJ2-1; D is perhaps TRBD1 (5 bases). This CDR3 is 15 amino acids long. Trimming shortened V by 6 bases and J by 2 bases, and 14 bases separated the two germline ends. Germline CDR1 and CDR2: LGHNT and FRNRAP. The CDR3 is CASGRQGQTYNEQFF. In nucleotides, the CDR3 is TGTGCTAGTGGCCGCCAGGGCCAGACCTACAATGAGCAGTTCTTC.

V gene TRBV7-9 combines with J gene TRBJ2-1, with TRBD2 matching over 8 bases. Per the germline V gene, CDR1 is SEHNR and CDR2 is FQNEAQ (reference sequence). This CDR3 contains 15 residues. The ends lost 1 base at V and 7 bases at J; junction bases unmatched: 6. CDR3 in amino acids: CASSLDMTSANEQFF. The CDR3 region has the DNA TGTGCCAGCAGCTTAGATATGACTAGCGCTAATGAGCAGTTCTTC. Complete variable domain (other parts from reference TRBV7-9 and TRBJ2-1): DTGVSQNPRHKITKRGQNVTFRCDPISEHNRLYWYRQTLGQGPEFLTYFQNEAQLEKSRLLSDRFSAERPKGSFSTLEIQRTEQGDSAMYLCASSLDMTSANEQFFGPGTRLTVL.